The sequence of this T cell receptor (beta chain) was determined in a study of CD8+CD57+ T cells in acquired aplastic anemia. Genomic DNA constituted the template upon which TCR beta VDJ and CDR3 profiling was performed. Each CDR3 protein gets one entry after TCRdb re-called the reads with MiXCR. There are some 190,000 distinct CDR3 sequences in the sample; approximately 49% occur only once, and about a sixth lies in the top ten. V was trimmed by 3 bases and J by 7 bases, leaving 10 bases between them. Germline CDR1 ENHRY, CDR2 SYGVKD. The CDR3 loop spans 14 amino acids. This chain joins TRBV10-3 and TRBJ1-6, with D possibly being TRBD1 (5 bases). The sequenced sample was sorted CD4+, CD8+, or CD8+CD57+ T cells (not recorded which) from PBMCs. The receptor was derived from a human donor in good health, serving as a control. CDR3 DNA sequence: TGTGCCATCAGTGACCGGGGGGACAATTCACCCCTCCACTTT. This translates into CAISDRGDNSPLHF.